These 17 T cell receptor beta chains share one sample of origin, sequenced in a study of cytomegalovirus exposure and HLA in healthy donors. The PCR had 60 Vbeta and 13 Jbeta primers. Profiled with immunoSEQ multiplex PCR; TCRdb holds only in-frame clones, not every one. The sample lists about 120,000 clones, around 81% seen once, with 3% to 5% in the top ten. Sequenced input: PBMCs. Receptor source: a woman in her twenties or thirties in good health and CMV-seronegative.

This rearrangement joins TRBV9 to TRBJ2-1; 11 positions agree with TRBD2. Per the germline V gene, CDR1 is SGDLS and CDR2 is YYNGEE. This CDR3 spans 15 amino acids. The ends lost 2 bases at V and 4 bases at J; junction bases unmatched: 2. Written as DNA, the CDR3 is TGTGCCAGCAGCGTGACTAGCGGGATATACAATGAGCAGTTCTTC. Encoded protein: CASSVTSGIYNEQFF.

The CDR3 nucleotides are TGCAGCGTTGGTCGCTACAATGAGCAGTTCTTC. Its protein is CSVGRYNEQFF. The V call is TRBV29-1, the J call TRBJ2-1; D is ambiguous. The CDR3 has 11 residues. The V gene's germline CDR1 is SQVTM and CDR2 ANQGSEA. The V and J ends lost 4 bases and 3 bases respectively, with 4 bases between them.

The chain joins TRBV23-1 to TRBJ1-2; tentative D call: TRBD1 (6 bases). TRBV23-1 is reported as an ORF; its role is uncertain. Trimming stripped 0 bases from V and 4 bases from J, with 12 bases between. CDR3 length equals 15 residues. The CDR3 sequence is CASSQSRWTAYGYTF. As DNA, the CDR3 is TGCGCCAGCAGTCAATCGCGATGGACAGCCTATGGCTACACCTTC.

The chain employs TRBV30 and TRBJ2-3; D ambiguous. The germline V and J ends were trimmed by 8 bases and 6 bases, with 9 bases remaining between them. CDR3 size: 10 residues. Looked up from germline, CDR1 is GTSNPN and CDR2 is SVGIG (reference sequence). The CDR3 region is CALRRDTQYF. The CDR3 DNA sequence: TGTGCCCTACGGCGGGATACGCAGTATTTT.

The chain uses TRBV6-5 and TRBJ2-3; a weak D match, TRBD1 (8 bases). This CDR3 contains 15 residues. V lost 5 bases and J lost 3, with 15 bases in between. The germline gives CDR1 MNHEY, CDR2 SVGAGI. The CDR3 here is CASSVDREGTDTQYF. The CDR3 DNA sequence: TGTGCCAGCAGTGTGGACAGGGAGGGTACAGATACGCAGTATTTT.

V gene TRBV5-1 combines with J gene TRBJ2-1, with TRBD1 identical over 9 bases. Losses at the gene ends were 4 bases for V and 14 bases for J; bases not matched to a gene: 10. The CDR3 is 13 residues long. Germline assignment: CDR1 SGHRS and CDR2 YFSETQ. CDR3 protein: CASSDGTGSKEFF. DNA of the CDR3: TGCGCCAGCAGCGACGGGACAGGGTCAAAAGAGTTCTTC. The entire variable domain, with the rest obtained from reference TRBV5-1 and TRBJ2-1, is as follows: KAGVTQTPRYLIKTRGQQVTLSCSPISGHRSVSWYQQTPGQGLQFLFEYFSETQRNKGNFPGRFSGRQFSNSRSEMNVSTLELGDSALYLCASSDGTGSKEFFGPGTRLTVL.

The J gene is TRBJ2-5, the V gene TRBV19, with TRBD2 as a possible D gene (5 bases). Looked up from germline, CDR1 is LNHDA and CDR2 is SQIVND (reference sequence). The V and J ends lost 5 bases and 1 base respectively, with 11 bases between them. The CDR3 covers 14 residues. This CDR3 reads CASSVVTTQETQYF. The CDR3 DNA is TGTGCCAGTAGTGTCGTGACTACCCAAGAGACCCAGTACTTC.

The genes are TRBV15 and TRBJ2-7; 10 bases match TRBD2. V lost 4 bases, J lost 6 bases, and 9 bases stayed unmatched. CDR3 length: 15 residues. Germline-derived CDR1 and CDR2 are LNHNV and YYDKDF (reference sequence). The CDR3 nucleotides read TGTGCCACCAGCACCGAACTAGCGGGAACCCTCGAGCAGTACTTC. It specifies CATSTELAGTLEQYF.

This chain uses TRBV7-9 with TRBJ1-4; 7 nucleotides agree with TRBD1. The CDR3 spans 14 residues. CDR1 is SEHNR, CDR2 FQNEAQ, per germline (reference sequence). V was clipped by 6 bases and J by 8 bases; unmatched bases: 9. The chain's CDR3 is CASSSQGDAEKLFF. The CDR3, as DNA: TGTGCCAGCAGTTCTCAGGGGGATGCAGAAAAACTGTTTTTT.

This clone has just one count. The CDR3 DNA is TGCGCCAGCAGCTTATTACCGGGGACAGGCACTGAAGCTTTCTTT. Protein: CASSLLPGTGTEAFF. V usage is TRBV5-1 and J usage is TRBJ1-1; 8 nucleotides line up with TRBD1. CDR3 length: 15 amino acids. The V segment lost 2 bases and the J segment 4 bases; nucleotides outside the gene matches: 7. Germline loops: CDR1 SGHRS, CDR2 YFSETQ.

V usage is TRBV6-4 and J usage is TRBJ2-3; D ambiguous. CDR3 length: 15 amino acids. Trimming removed 6 bases from V and 2 bases from J, with 15 bases in between. Germline CDR1 is MRHNA and CDR2 is SNTAGT. The CDR3 DNA follows: TGTGCCAGCAGCCAAACCGGTTCCAACACAGATACGCAGTATTTT. As protein: CASSQTGSNTDTQYF.

This chain connects TRBV27 to TRBJ1-5; 8 nucleotides line up with TRBD1. Losses at the gene ends were 5 bases for V and 9 bases for J; bases not matched to a gene: 12. Looked up from germline, CDR1 is MNHEY and CDR2 is SMNVEV (reference sequence). The CDR3 has 15 amino acids. CDR3 loop: CASSLAPGGEGPQHF. The CDR3 nucleotides are TGTGCCAGCAGTCTAGCCCCAGGGGGCGAGGGGCCCCAGCATTTT.

The chain recombines TRBV27 with TRBJ2-7, with TRBD1 identical over 10 bases. Germline V gene data show CDR1 as MNHEY and CDR2 as SMNVEV (reference sequence). CDR3 length: 16 amino acids. V shed 3 bases and J 3 bases; nucleotides not matched to a gene: 8. DNA for the CDR3: TGTGCCAGCAGTTTCTTTCCCCGGGACAGGGGCTACGAGCAGTACTTC. This codes for CASSFFPRDRGYEQYF.

The chain recombines TRBV19 with TRBJ2-7, with 11 nucleotides matching TRBD2. Trimming removed 4 bases from V and 6 bases from J; junction bases left unmatched: 5. CDR3 size: 14 residues. Germline V gives CDR1 LNHDA, CDR2 SQIVND (reference sequence). The CDR3, as DNA: TGTGCCAGTAGTAAGACTAGCGGGATCGGCGAGCAGTACTTC. This sequence encodes CASSKTSGIGEQYF.

The CDR3 reads CASSEQPGETQYF. For the CDR3, the DNA is TGTGCCAGCAGTGAACAACCGGGGGAGACCCAGTACTTC. The V call is TRBV6-1, the J call TRBJ2-5; possible D gene TRBD2, 5 bases. The germline V gene has CDR1 MNHNS and CDR2 SASEGT. The CDR3 contains 13 residues. V was shortened by 2 bases and J by 5 bases, with 9 bases between the two germline ends.

The chain uses TRBV30 and TRBJ2-2, with no clear D. This CDR3 is built from 13 residues. Deletions cut 5 bases from V and 7 bases from J, with 14 bases between. Germline V lookup: CDR1 GTSNPN, CDR2 SVGIG (reference sequence). CDR3 nucleotide sequence: TGTGCCTGGGGTCCAACGGAGCGCGGGGAGCTGTTTTTT. It translates to CAWGPTERGELFF.

The rearrangement joins TRBV7-2 to TRBJ2-5; 10 positions agree with TRBD2. The CDR3 sequence is 17 residues long. J was trimmed by 2 bases and V by 5 bases; bases with no gene match: 11. Germline V gene sequence: CDR1 SGHTA, CDR2 FQGNSA. CDR3 sequence (DNA): TGTGCCAGCAGCCCTCTCCGCGGACTAGCGGATCAAGAGACCCAGTACTTC. Its protein product is CASSPLRGLADQETQYF.